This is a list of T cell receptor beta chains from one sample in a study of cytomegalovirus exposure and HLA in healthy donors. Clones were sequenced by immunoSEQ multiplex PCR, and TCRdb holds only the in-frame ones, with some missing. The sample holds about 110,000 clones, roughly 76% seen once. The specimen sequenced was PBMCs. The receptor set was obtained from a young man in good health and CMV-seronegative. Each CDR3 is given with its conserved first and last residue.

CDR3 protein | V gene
CASSFPGGPTDTQYF | TRBV13
CASSLGGGADEQFF | TRBV5-1
CASSILTPFVGLNTEAFF | TRBV19
CASSLGQGGEQYF | TRBV5-1
CASSQTGNSAYEQYF | TRBV5-1
CASSLGGGPVGGRNEKLFF | TRBV5-4
CASSTKTSGRSDTQYF | TRBV7-2
CASSPTAGTGIGNTIYF | TRBV7-8
CAVQGNTEAFF | TRBV7-8
CASSQPPGLSSTGTQYF | TRBV4-3
CATKATEAFF | TRBV6-6
CASSLYGGGVRETQYF | TRBV27
CASSSNRPRDEQYF | TRBV5-1
CASSLGGANEKLFF | TRBV28
CASSLAPGQRIRIF | TRBV5-8
CASSQGEGGSGANVLTF | TRBV5-4
CASSGRGKGAGNTIYF | TRBV19
CASSSPRLGRETQYF | TRBV28
CASSNRPPSEQYF | TRBV5-1
CASGFSSLGGANTEAFF | TRBV12-5
CASSTQGTNEKLFF | TRBV5-1
CASSQGLSGYEQYF | TRBV4-3
CASSLPSWEKFF | TRBV7-2
CASSNGLAALISEQYF | TRBV19
CASSVDPGYEAFF | TRBV9
CASSYDRDWANYGYTF | TRBV6-5